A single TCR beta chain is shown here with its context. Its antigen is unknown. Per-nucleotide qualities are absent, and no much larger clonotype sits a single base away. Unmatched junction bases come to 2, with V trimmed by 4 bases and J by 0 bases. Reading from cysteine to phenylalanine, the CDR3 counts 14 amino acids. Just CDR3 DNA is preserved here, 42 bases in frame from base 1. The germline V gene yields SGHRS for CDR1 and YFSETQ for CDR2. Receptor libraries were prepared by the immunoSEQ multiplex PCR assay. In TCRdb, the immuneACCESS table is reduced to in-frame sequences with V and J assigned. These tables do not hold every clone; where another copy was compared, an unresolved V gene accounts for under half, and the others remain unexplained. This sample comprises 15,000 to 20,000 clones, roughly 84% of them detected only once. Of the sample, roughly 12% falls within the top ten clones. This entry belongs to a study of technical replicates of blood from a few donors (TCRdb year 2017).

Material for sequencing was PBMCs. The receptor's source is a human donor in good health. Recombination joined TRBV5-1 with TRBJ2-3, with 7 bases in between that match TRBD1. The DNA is TGCGCCAGCAGCCAGGGACAGAGCACAGATACGCAGTATTTT. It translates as CASSQGQSTDTQYF.